This TCR beta chain was sequenced for a study of T cell clonotyping in hematopoietic cell transplantation. Sequencing was performed with immunoSEQ multiplex PCR; in TCRdb, only in-frame clones are kept and a portion is missing. The sample consists of over 9,500 clones, under 95% of them appearing once. The germline V gene encodes CDR1 LNHDA and CDR2 SQIVND (reference sequence). The trim removed 4 bases at V and 5 bases at J, leaving 8 bases unmatched. The CDR3 has 15 amino acids. Noted time point: recipient sample about 28 days before transplant, after cytoreduction. Recipient blood drawn about 28 days pretransplant and days 30, 100, 180 after.

The V gene is TRBV19, the J gene TRBJ1-1, with 9 bases lining up with TRBD1. The source material was peripheral blood mononuclear cells, sampled before stem cell transplant. The clonotype originates from a woman aged 40 to 50 with acute myeloid leukemia. Some clones in this sample may be carry-over from other donors' samples. The chain's CDR3 is CASSRQQGARTEAFF. DNA for the CDR3: TGTGCCAGTAGTAGGCAACAGGGGGCGAGGACTGAAGCTTTCTTT.